These 23 T cell receptor beta chains share one sample of origin, sequenced in a study of Tregs in tolerant kidney transplant recipients. No antigen has been identified for these receptors. The table came from immunoSEQ multiplex PCR; TCRdb's copy has only in-frame clones and leaves some out. This table has approximately 2,500 clones, approximately 46% appearing once. Material: Tregs from blood cultured with allogeneic cells. These receptors were collected from a human donor in good health.

This clone occurred once. The chain combines TRBV19 with TRBJ2-5, with D perhaps TRBD1 (5 bases). The CDR3 is 14 residues long. Trimming cost V 5 bases and J 6 bases, with 16 bases left between them. Per the germline V gene, CDR1 is LNHDA and CDR2 is SQIVND (reference sequence). CDR3 nucleotides: TGTGCCAGTAGTCCGCAGGGTGGGTTAAAGACCCAGTACTTC. Protein: CASSPQGGLKTQYF.

The genes are TRBV9 and TRBJ2-1, with 11 bases that match TRBD2. The CDR3 has 15 residues. Germline assignment: CDR1 SGDLS and CDR2 YYNGEE. V shed 2 bases and J 2 bases; nucleotides not matched to a gene: 0. The CDR3 protein is CASSVGLAAYNEQFF. The CDR3, as DNA: TGTGCCAGCAGCGTGGGACTAGCGGCCTACAATGAGCAGTTCTTC.

This clone was recorded once. It is likely a read error: a sequence one base away is far more abundant. The same CDR3 also results from other DNA sequences found in this sample. The chain is built from TRBV19 and TRBJ1-5; D is ambiguous. The V gene's germline CDR1 is LNHDA and CDR2 SQIVND (reference sequence). The CDR3 has 16 amino acids. Trimming removed 3 bases from V and 7 bases from J, with 19 bases in between. The CDR3 region is CASSIPDGVFGQPQHF. The CDR3 coding sequence is TGTGCCAGTAGTATTCCCGACGGGGTATTCGGGCAGCCCCAGCATTTT. Variable domain in full (rest from reference TRBV19 and TRBJ1-5): DGGITQSPKYLFRKEGQNVTLSCEQNLNHDAMYWYRQDPGQGLRLIYYSQIVNDFQKGDIAEGYSVSREKKESFPLTVTSAQKNPTAFYLCASSIPDGVFGQPQHFGDGTRLSIL.

DNA for the CDR3: TGTGCCAGCAGCCGGCAAACAGGGAGCAATCAGCCCCAGCATTTT. This encodes CASSRQTGSNQPQHF. This chain connects TRBV6-6 to TRBJ1-5, with a weak D call TRBD1 (6 bases). The V gene lost 6 bases and the J gene lost 1 base, with 13 bases spanning the gap. Germline loops: CDR1 MNHNY, CDR2 SVGAGI (reference sequence). This CDR3 is built from 15 residues.

This clone ranks as large. The rearrangement uses TRBV7-9 and TRBJ2-4; tentative D call: TRBD2 (5 bases). The germline V gene has CDR1 SEHNR and CDR2 FQNEAQ (reference sequence). The CDR3 runs to 12 residues. V lost 1 base and J lost 9, with 7 bases in between. The CDR3, as DNA: TGTGCCAGCAGCTTAGAGAGGGCCATTCAGTACTTC. Amino acid sequence: CASSLERAIQYF. Based on the CDR3 plus reference TRBV7-9 and TRBJ2-4, the full variable domain is DTGVSQNPRHKITKRGQNVTFRCDPISEHNRLYWYRQTLGQGPEFLTYFQNEAQLEKSRLLSDRFSAERPKGSFSTLEIQRTEQGDSAMYLCASSLERAIQYFGAGTRLSVL.

Comment on this clone: The same CDR3 also results from other DNA sequences found in this sample. V gene TRBV6-5 combines with J gene TRBJ1-4; unclear D gene. The CDR3 runs 14 residues. The ends were cut back, 6 bases at V and 3 bases at J, with 11 bases in the middle. Germline lookup yields CDR1 MNHEY and CDR2 SVGAGI. The DNA of the CDR3 is TGTGCCAGCAGGCCGGAGTGGGCTAATGAAAAACTGTTTTTT. It encodes CASRPEWANEKLFF.

The chain employs TRBV5-1 and TRBJ2-7; D remains unclear. Germline CDR1 is SGHRS and CDR2 is YFSETQ. The CDR3 has 16 amino acids. V lost 2 bases and J 4 bases, leaving 19 bases between the germline ends. Written as DNA, the CDR3 is TGCGCCAGCAGCTTAAGCTGGGCCCCAGGAACATACGAGCAGTACTTC. Translating it yields CASSLSWAPGTYEQYF.

This clone is medium-sized by share. The genes are TRBV30 and TRBJ2-7, with 7 bases identical to TRBD1. This CDR3 has 15 residues. Trimming at V came to 1 base and at J to 2 bases, leaving 8 bases not matched to a gene. Germline V gene lookup returns CDR1 GTSNPN and CDR2 SVGIG (reference sequence). The CDR3 region is CAWSEGTDAPYEQYF. The CDR3, as DNA: TGTGCCTGGAGTGAGGGGACAGACGCCCCCTACGAGCAGTACTTC.

By share, this clone ranks as medium-sized. This chain uses TRBV11-2 with TRBJ2-2; maybe TRBD2 (6 bases). The germline V and J ends were trimmed by 5 bases and 5 bases, with 15 bases remaining between them. This CDR3 is built from 15 residues. Germline CDR1 reads SGHAT; CDR2 reads FQNNGV. CDR3 sequence: CASSPSGVLTGELFF. In DNA, the CDR3 is TGTGCCAGCAGCCCTTCGGGGGTCTTAACCGGGGAGCTGTTTTTT.

A few counts support this clone. This sequence joins TRBV29-1 and TRBJ2-3; no definite D call. CDR3 length equals 11 residues. The germline V and J ends were trimmed by 7 bases and 2 bases, with 7 bases remaining between them. Germline V CDR1 and CDR2: SQVTM, ANQGSEA. Here the CDR3 reads CSGGTTDTQYF. The CDR3 DNA reads TGCAGCGGAGGAACCACAGATACGCAGTATTTT.

The rearrangement joins TRBV7-9 to TRBJ1-1; 8 positions match TRBD1. Trimming cost V 5 bases and J 0 bases; bases outside gene matches: 5. This CDR3 is 15 amino acids long. Germline V gives CDR1 SEHNR, CDR2 FQNEAQ (reference sequence). CDR3 DNA sequence: TGTGCCAGCAGCAGGACAGGGAGATTGAACACTGAAGCTTTCTTT. Its translation: CASSRTGRLNTEAFF.

The chain employs TRBV5-4 and TRBJ2-2; TRBD1 might be the D (5 bases). Germline-derived CDR1 and CDR2 are SGHNT and YYREEE (reference sequence). The CDR3 is 16 residues long. Deletions cut 0 bases from V and 1 base from J, with 10 bases between. The CDR3 coding sequence is TGTGCCAGCAGCTTGGGATTAGGACAGAACACCGGGGAGCTGTTTTTT. Its translation: CASSLGLGQNTGELFF.

This clone was seen more than once but under ten times. V gene TRBV5-3 combines with J gene TRBJ1-2, with D unresolved. TRBV5-3 is given ORF status, its function remaining uncertain. Trimming took 8 bases from V and 0 from J, leaving 11 bases between them. The CDR3 extends over 13 amino acids. The CDR3 DNA is TGTGCCAGCAGTAGGGAGTCTAACTATGGCTACACCTTC. This gives the protein CASSRESNYGYTF.

The V gene is TRBV7-8, the J gene TRBJ1-5; no definite D call. The CDR3 is 13 residues long. Germline V gene lookup returns CDR1 SGHVS and CDR2 FQNEAQ. Between the trimmed V and J ends, which lost 2 bases and 5 bases, there was a span of 7 bases. The CDR3 here is CASSLREHQPQHF. The CDR3 DNA reads as TGTGCCAGCAGCTTAAGGGAGCATCAGCCCCAGCATTTT.

This chain connects TRBV19 to TRBJ2-2; 16 positions match TRBD2. Germline V gene lookup returns CDR1 LNHDA and CDR2 SQIVND (reference sequence). V lost 5 bases to trimming and J lost 5 bases; unmatched junction nucleotides: 14. The CDR3 is 20 amino acids. As DNA, the CDR3 is TGTGCCAGTAGTCCCCCACCGGGACTAGCGGGGGGGAGTCGGACCGGGGAGCTGTTTTTT. Translated, it gives CASSPPPGLAGGSRTGELFF.

Only a few counts were recorded for this clone. The rearrangement links TRBV5-4 to TRBJ2-1; D uncertain. The CDR3 length is 13 residues. V was pared by 0 bases and J by 3 bases, with 4 bases between. Germline-derived CDR1 and CDR2 are SGHNT and YYREEE (reference sequence). In DNA, the CDR3 is TGTGCCAGCAGCTTGGGATTCTACAATGAGCAGTTCTTC. Amino acid sequence: CASSLGFYNEQFF.

Here the CDR3 reads CASSLGSTDTQYF. DNA for the CDR3: TGTGCCAGCAGCCTTGGGAGCACAGATACGCAGTATTTT. The J gene is TRBJ2-3, the V gene TRBV5-5, with unresolved D. This CDR3 is 13 amino acids long. From germline, CDR1 is SGHKS and CDR2 YYEKEE (reference sequence). V was clipped by 4 bases and J by 0 bases, with 6 bases between them.

In DNA form, the CDR3 reads TGTGCCAGCGGGACTAGCCAAACCTACGAGCAGTACTTC. Its translation is CASGTSQTYEQYF. This chain links TRBV25-1 with TRBJ2-7; 9 positions match TRBD2. The CDR3 extends over 13 amino acids. CDR1 MGHDK and CDR2 SYGVNS come from the germline V gene. The V gene end was trimmed by 8 bases and the J gene end by 2 bases; junction bases not matched to a gene: 4.

The J gene is TRBJ2-5, the V gene TRBV30; D is uncertain. V shed 1 base and J shed 3 bases, with 6 bases lying between them. In germline, CDR1 is GTSNPN, CDR2 SVGIG (reference sequence). CDR3 length: 12 amino acids. The DNA of the CDR3 is TGTGCCTGGAGTGAGAGTAAAGAGACCCAGTACTTC. Its translation is CAWSESKETQYF.

This clone has only a few counts. Other DNA sequences in this sample translate to the same CDR3. The chain has TRBV12-2 and TRBJ2-2; TRBD1, the D gene given by the table, was not confirmed from the DNA. TRBV12-2 is shown as a pseudogene. The CDR3 totals 13 residues. For the CDR3, the DNA is TGTGCAAGTCGCTTTGGCCCAACCGGGGAGCTGTTTTTT. This gives the protein CASRFGPTGELFF.

The V and J genes are TRBV5-5 and TRBJ2-5; D may be TRBD1 or TRBD2 (5 bases each). The length of the CDR3 is 14 residues. Germline V gene data show CDR1 as SGHKS and CDR2 as YYEKEE (reference sequence). Trimming shortened V by 1 base and J by 5 bases, and 12 bases separated the two germline ends. CDR3 sequence reads: CASSLIGAGETQYF. For the CDR3, the DNA is TGTGCCAGCAGCTTGATCGGGGCTGGGGAGACCCAGTACTTC.

This clone has only a few counts. V is TRBV7-2 and J is TRBJ2-1, with a weak D call TRBD2 (5 bases). Germline CDR1 SGHTA, CDR2 FQGNSA. Trimming left V 2 bases short and J 7 bases short, with 27 bases between. The CDR3 totals 19 residues. The CDR3 DNA reads as TGTGCCAGCAGCTTATGGGGTTTTGGGCGAGCGGCCCGAGGGAATGAGCAGTTCTTC. As protein: CASSLWGFGRAARGNEQFF. The entire variable domain, with the rest obtained from reference TRBV7-2 and TRBJ2-1, is as follows: GAGVSQSPSNKVTEKGKDVELRCDPISGHTALYWYRQSLGQGLEFLIYFQGNSAPDKSGLPSDRFSAERTGGSVSTLTIQRTQQEDSAVYLCASSLWGFGRAARGNEQFFGPGTRLTVL.

The chain is built from TRBV6-1 and TRBJ1-2, with TRBD1 matching over 8 bases. Germline V gives CDR1 MNHNS, CDR2 SASEGT. CDR3 length equals 16 residues. The ends lost 2 bases at V and 4 bases at J; junction bases unmatched: 9. The chain's CDR3 is CASSELGQVLPYGYTF. In DNA, the CDR3 is TGTGCCAGCAGTGAATTGGGACAGGTACTCCCCTATGGCTACACCTTC.